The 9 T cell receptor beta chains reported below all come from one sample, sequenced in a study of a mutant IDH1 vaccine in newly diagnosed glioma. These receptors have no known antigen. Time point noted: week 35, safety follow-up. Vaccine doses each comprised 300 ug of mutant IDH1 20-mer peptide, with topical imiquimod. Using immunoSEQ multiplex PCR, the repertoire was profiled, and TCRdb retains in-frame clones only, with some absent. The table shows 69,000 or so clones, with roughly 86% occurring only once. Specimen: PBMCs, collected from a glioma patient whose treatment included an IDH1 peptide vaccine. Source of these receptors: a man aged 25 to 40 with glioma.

CDR3 DNA sequence: TGTGCCAGCCTCCAGGTTGGAAACACCATATATTTT. Its translation is CASLQVGNTIYF. The rearrangement joins TRBV7-9 to TRBJ1-3; D uncertain. V was clipped by 8 bases and J by 3 bases, with 8 bases between them. CDR3 length equals 12 residues. Germline assignment: CDR1 SEHNR and CDR2 FQNEAQ (reference sequence). Complete variable domain (other parts from reference TRBV7-9 and TRBJ1-3): DTGVSQNPRHKITKRGQNVTFRCDPISEHNRLYWYRQTLGQGPEFLTYFQNEAQLEKSRLLSDRFSAERPKGSFSTLEIQRTEQGDSAMYLCASLQVGNTIYFGEGSWLTVV.

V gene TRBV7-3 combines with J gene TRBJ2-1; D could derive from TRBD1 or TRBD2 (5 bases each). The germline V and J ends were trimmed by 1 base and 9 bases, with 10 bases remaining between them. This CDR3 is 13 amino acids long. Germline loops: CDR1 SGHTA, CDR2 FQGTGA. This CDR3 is CASSLRGDLEQFF. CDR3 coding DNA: TGTGCCAGCAGCTTAAGAGGGGATCTTGAGCAGTTCTTC.

The CDR3: CASSLAAGLSADTQYF. The CDR3 DNA follows: TGTGCCAGCAGCTTAGCGGCCGGCCTTTCGGCAGATACGCAGTATTTT. The V gene is TRBV7-2, the J gene TRBJ2-3; no reliable D call. This CDR3 contains 16 residues. The germline V gene encodes CDR1 SGHTA and CDR2 FQGNSA. V was shortened by 0 bases and J by 4 bases, with 14 bases between the two germline ends.

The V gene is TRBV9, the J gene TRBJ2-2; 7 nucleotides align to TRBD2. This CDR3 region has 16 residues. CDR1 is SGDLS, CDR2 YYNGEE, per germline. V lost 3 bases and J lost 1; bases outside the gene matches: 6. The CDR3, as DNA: TGTGCCAGCAGCGCCCCCTCGGGGGGGAACACCGGGGAGCTGTTTTTT. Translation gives CASSAPSGGNTGELFF.

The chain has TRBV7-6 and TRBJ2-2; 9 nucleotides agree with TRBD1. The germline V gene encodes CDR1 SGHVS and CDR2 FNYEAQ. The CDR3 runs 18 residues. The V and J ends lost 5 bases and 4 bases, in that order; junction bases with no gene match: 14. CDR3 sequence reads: CASSRAQRGTGFTGELFF. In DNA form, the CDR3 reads TGTGCCAGCAGCCGGGCCCAGAGAGGGACAGGGTTCACCGGGGAGCTGTTTTTT. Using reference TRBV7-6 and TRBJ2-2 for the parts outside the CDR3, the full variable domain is GAGVSQSPRYKVTKRGQDVALRCDPISGHVSLYWYRQALGQGPEFLTYFNYEAQQDKSGLPNDRFSAERPEGSISTLTIQRTEQRDSAMYRCASSRAQRGTGFTGELFFGEGSRLTVL.

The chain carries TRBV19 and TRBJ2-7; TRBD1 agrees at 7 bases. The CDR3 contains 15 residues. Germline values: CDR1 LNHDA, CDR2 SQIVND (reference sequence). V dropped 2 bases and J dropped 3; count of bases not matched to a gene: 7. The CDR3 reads CASSISWDSNYEQYF. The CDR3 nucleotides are TGTGCCAGTAGTATAAGTTGGGACAGCAACTACGAGCAGTACTTC.

Here the CDR3 reads CASSPRTDPYTEAFF. DNA of the CDR3: TGTGCCAGCAGCCCGAGGACAGACCCTTACACTGAAGCTTTCTTT. The chain couples TRBV9 to TRBJ1-1; perhaps TRBD1 as D (6 bases). V was cut by 4 bases and J by 3 bases, with 16 bases left in between. The germline V gene encodes CDR1 SGDLS and CDR2 YYNGEE. The CDR3 is 15 amino acids. Combining the CDR3 with reference TRBV9 and TRBJ1-1 gives the whole variable domain DSGVTQTPKHLITATGQRVTLRCSPRSGDLSVYWYQQSLDQGLQFLIQYYNGEERAKGNILERFSAQQFPDLHSELNLSSLELGDSALYFCASSPRTDPYTEAFFGQGTRLTVV.

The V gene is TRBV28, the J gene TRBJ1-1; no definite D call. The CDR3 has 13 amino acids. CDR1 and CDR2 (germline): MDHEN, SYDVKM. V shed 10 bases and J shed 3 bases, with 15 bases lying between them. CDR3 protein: CATHLTAHTEAFF. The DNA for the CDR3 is TGTGCCACCCACCTTACAGCTCACACTGAAGCTTTCTTT.

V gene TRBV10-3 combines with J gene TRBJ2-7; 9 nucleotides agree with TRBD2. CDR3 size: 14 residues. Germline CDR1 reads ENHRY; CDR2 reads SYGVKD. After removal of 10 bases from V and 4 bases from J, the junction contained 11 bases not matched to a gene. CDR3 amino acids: CATNSGSLSYEQYF. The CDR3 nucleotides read TGTGCCACAAATAGCGGGAGCCTGTCGTACGAGCAGTACTTC.